Each of the 19 T cell receptor beta chains below was sequenced from the same sample in a study of blood T cell repertoires in COVID-19. The method was immunoSEQ multiplex PCR; TCRdb's version includes in-frame clones alone and lacks a portion of them. Among over 200,000 clones listed, 80% to 90% were seen once. The sequenced sample was peripheral blood. The source is a man aged 25-45 years with COVID-19, enrolled during active disease.

The chain joins TRBV7-8 to TRBJ2-7; D might be TRBD2 (5 bases). Germline V gives CDR1 SGHVS, CDR2 FQNEAQ. V was cut by 1 base and J by 3 bases, with 19 bases left in between. This CDR3 comprises 17 residues. CDR3 sequence reads: CASSLVIEGPIYYEQYF. In nucleotides, the CDR3 is TGTGCCAGCAGCTTAGTCATTGAGGGTCCCATTTACTACGAGCAGTACTTC.

This chain connects TRBV18 to TRBJ2-7; maybe TRBD1 (6 bases). V shed 5 bases and J shed 7 bases, with 18 bases lying between them. CDR3 length: 14 amino acids. Germline V gene lookup returns CDR1 KGHSH and CDR2 LQKENI. The chain's CDR3 is CASSRKSGGEEQYF. The CDR3 DNA sequence: TGTGCCAGCTCAAGGAAATCTGGGGGCGAAGAGCAGTACTTC. Full variable domain (missing parts from reference TRBV18 and TRBJ2-7): NAGVMQNPRHLVRRRGQEARLRCSPMKGHSHVYWYRQLPEEGLKFMVYLQKENIIDESGMPKERFSAEFPKEGPSILRIQQVVRGDSAAYFCASSRKSGGEEQYFGPGTRLTVT.

The genes are TRBV6-2 or TRBV6-3 and TRBJ2-7; tentatively, D is TRBD1 (5 bases). The germline V and J ends were trimmed by 2 bases and 3 bases, with 14 bases remaining between them. The CDR3 spans 15 residues. Germline CDR1 and CDR2: MNHEY and SVGEGT. CDR3: CASSYQGLGFYEQYF. As DNA, the CDR3 is TGTGCCAGCAGTTACCAGGGCCTGGGCTTCTACGAGCAGTACTTC.

The rearrangement uses TRBV13 and TRBJ2-7; 8 bases are a match to TRBD1. Germline lookup yields CDR1 PRHDT and CDR2 FYEKMQ (reference sequence). Unmatched junction bases numbered 2, after V lost 2 bases and J lost 5 bases. The CDR3 runs to 13 residues. CDR3 in amino acids: CASSLYRGNEQYF. CDR3 DNA: TGTGCCAGCAGCTTATACAGGGGGAACGAGCAGTACTTC.

The chain combines TRBV5-1 with TRBJ1-4; 10 bases agree with TRBD1. Trimming cost V 5 bases and J 4 bases; bases outside gene matches: 5. Germline CDR1 is SGHRS and CDR2 is YFSETQ. The CDR3 runs to 15 residues. CDR3 sequence: CASSDRDRGNEKLFF. The CDR3, as DNA: TGCGCCAGCAGTGACCGGGACAGGGGTAATGAAAAACTGTTTTTT.

This chain links TRBV29-1 with TRBJ1-1, with TRBD1 matching over 8 bases. This CDR3 contains 18 residues. Germline V gene lookup returns CDR1 SQVTM and CDR2 ANQGSEA. Trimming at V came to 3 bases and at J to 1 base, leaving 16 bases not matched to a gene. CDR3 coding DNA: TGCAGCGTTGAGTCGAGTGACAGGGGACGAAAAAGGAACACTGAAGCTTTCTTT. This translates into CSVESSDRGRKRNTEAFF.

This chain uses TRBV28 with TRBJ2-1, with 11 bases identical to TRBD2. This CDR3 region has 18 residues. V gave up 8 bases and J gave up 0 bases; unmatched junction bases: 12. Germline-derived CDR1 and CDR2 are MDHEN and SYDVKM. CDR3 DNA sequence: TGTGCCAGCTCCCGAGGGGCTAGCGGGAGGTCCTCCTACAATGAGCAGTTCTTC. Translating it yields CASSRGASGRSSYNEQFF.

Points on this clone: The junction does not match germline at one end; this may be a read error. The J gene is TRBJ1-6, the V gene TRBV6-5; 9 nucleotides align to TRBD1. Germline values: CDR1 MNHEY, CDR2 SVGAGI. CDR3 length: 15 residues. The CDR3 sequence: CASSYSNIQGARRYF. DNA for the CDR3: TGTGCCAGCAGTTACTCTAATATACAGGGGGCGCGGAGGTACTTT.

V and J are TRBV5-4 and TRBJ2-1; D gene uncertain. The CDR3 has 15 amino acids. Germline assignment: CDR1 SGHNT and CDR2 YYREEE (reference sequence). V was clipped by 4 bases and J by 0 bases, with 11 bases between them. The CDR3 loop reads CASSVSIRSYNEQFF. In DNA, the CDR3 is TGTGCCAGCAGCGTTAGCATTCGCTCCTACAATGAGCAGTTCTTC.

V and J are TRBV3-1 (or the pseudogene TRBV3-2) and TRBJ2-1, with D possibly being TRBD2 (6 bases). The CDR3 extends over 16 amino acids. Germline CDR1 LGHDT, CDR2 YNNKEL (reference sequence). The ends were cut back, 5 bases at V and 0 bases at J, with 14 bases in the middle. CDR3 residues: CASSSLAPSSYNEQFF. The CDR3 DNA is TGTGCCAGCAGCTCGCTAGCGCCCAGCTCCTACAATGAGCAGTTCTTC.

The chain couples TRBV6-2 or TRBV6-3 to TRBJ2-3, with 10 nucleotides matching TRBD2. Germline V CDR1 and CDR2: MNHEY, SVGEGT. The CDR3 is 18 amino acids. With V trimmed by 2 bases and J by 0 bases, 8 bases remained unmatched. This CDR3 is CASSYPSGLAASTDTQYF. In DNA form, the CDR3 reads TGTGCCAGCAGTTACCCCTCTGGACTAGCGGCTAGCACAGATACGCAGTATTTT.

The J gene is TRBJ1-1, the V gene TRBV6-5; TRBD1 matches at 8 bases. This CDR3 region has 16 residues. V was clipped by 2 bases and J by 1 base; unmatched bases: 6. CDR1 MNHEY and CDR2 SVGAGI come from the germline V gene. CDR3 bases: TGTGCCAGCAGTTACACCGGACAGGGATCGAACACTGAAGCTTTCTTT. It yields the protein CASSYTGQGSNTEAFF.

This chain links TRBV27 with TRBJ2-7, with 8 bases aligning to TRBD1. The CDR3 spans 15 residues. Germline V gives CDR1 MNHEY, CDR2 SMNVEV (reference sequence). V gave up 5 bases and J gave up 4 bases; unmatched junction bases: 10. DNA of the CDR3: TGTGCCAGCAGTCACCACGGACAGGGTGGGTACGAGCAGTACTTC. Translation: CASSHHGQGGYEQYF.

The chain links TRBV6-2 or TRBV6-3 to TRBJ1-2; 8 nucleotides agree with TRBD1. V dropped 4 bases and J dropped 5; count of bases not matched to a gene: 12. Germline loops: CDR1 MNHEY, CDR2 SVGEGT. The CDR3 has 16 residues. This chain's CDR3 is CASSSLQDRAWYGYTF. The CDR3 DNA reads as TGTGCCAGCAGTTCCCTCCAGGACAGGGCTTGGTATGGCTACACCTTC.

The V call is TRBV4-2, the J call TRBJ1-5, with a possible D match to TRBD1 (5 bases). CDR1 is LGHNA, CDR2 YNFKEQ, per germline. The CDR3 spans 16 residues. Trimming took 1 base from V and 2 from J, leaving 12 bases between them. CDR3 bases: TGTGCCAGCAGCCAAGTCATGTCCAGGGGCAATCAGCCCCAGCATTTT. Amino acid sequence: CASSQVMSRGNQPQHF.

The rearrangement links TRBV13 to TRBJ1-1, with D possibly being TRBD1 (6 bases). Trimming cost V 5 bases and J 0 bases, with 16 bases left between them. The germline V gene has CDR1 PRHDT and CDR2 FYEKMQ (reference sequence). This CDR3 region has 16 residues. The CDR3: CASSGTGGTMNTEAFF. CDR3 coding DNA: TGTGCCAGCAGCGGCACCGGTGGGACAATGAACACTGAAGCTTTCTTT. Using reference TRBV13 and TRBJ1-1 for the parts outside the CDR3, the full variable domain is AAGVIQSPRHLIKEKRETATLKCYPIPRHDTVYWYQQGPGQDPQFLISFYEKMQSDKGSIPDRFSAQQFSDYHSELNMSSLELGDSALYFCASSGTGGTMNTEAFFGQGTRLTVV.

The V and J genes are TRBV9 and TRBJ1-5; 9 positions agree with TRBD1. The CDR3 consists of 15 residues. Looked up from germline, CDR1 is SGDLS and CDR2 is YYNGEE. V lost 2 bases, J lost 7 bases, and 7 bases stayed unmatched. In nucleotides, the CDR3 is TGTGCCAGCAGCGTGCGGACAGGGGTCAGACAGCCCCAGCATTTT. The encoded protein is CASSVRTGVRQPQHF.

V is TRBV7-9 and J is TRBJ1-3, with D maybe TRBD1 (6 bases). Germline lookup yields CDR1 SEHNR and CDR2 FQNEAQ (reference sequence). Trimming took 5 bases from V and 0 from J, leaving 14 bases between them. This CDR3 has 16 residues. The CDR3: CASSASSGASGNTIYF. The CDR3 DNA reads as TGTGCCAGCAGCGCTTCATCAGGGGCCTCTGGAAACACCATATATTTT.

This chain links TRBV7-2 with TRBJ2-1; 10 bases are shared with TRBD2. The CDR3 consists of 15 residues. Germline CDR1 is SGHTA and CDR2 is FQGNSA. The V gene end was trimmed by 2 bases and the J gene end by 4 bases; junction bases not matched to a gene: 2. The CDR3 is CASSLTSGKYNEQFF. The DNA of the CDR3 is TGTGCCAGCAGCTTAACTAGCGGGAAGTACAATGAGCAGTTCTTC.